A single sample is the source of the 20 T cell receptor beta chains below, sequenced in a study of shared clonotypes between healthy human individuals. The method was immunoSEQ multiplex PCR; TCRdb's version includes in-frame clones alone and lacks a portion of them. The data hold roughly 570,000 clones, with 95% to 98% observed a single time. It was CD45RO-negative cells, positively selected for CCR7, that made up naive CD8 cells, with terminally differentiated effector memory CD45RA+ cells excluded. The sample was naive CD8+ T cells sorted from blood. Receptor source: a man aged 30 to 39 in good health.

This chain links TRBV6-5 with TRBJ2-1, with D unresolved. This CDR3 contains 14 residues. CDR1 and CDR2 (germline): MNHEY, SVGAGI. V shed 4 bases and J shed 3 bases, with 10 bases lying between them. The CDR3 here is CASSFSGFYNEQFF. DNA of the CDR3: TGTGCCAGCAGTTTCTCCGGGTTCTACAATGAGCAGTTCTTC.

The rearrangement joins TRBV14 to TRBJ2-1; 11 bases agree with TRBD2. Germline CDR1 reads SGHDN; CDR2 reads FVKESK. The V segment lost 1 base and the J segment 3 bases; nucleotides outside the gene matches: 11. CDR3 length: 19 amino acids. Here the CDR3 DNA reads TGTGCCAGCAGCCAAGTCGGTAGCGGGAGGGGTTTAGGCTACAATGAGCAGTTCTTC. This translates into CASSQVGSGRGLGYNEQFF. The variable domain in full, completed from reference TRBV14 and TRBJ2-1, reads EAGVTQFPSHSVIEKGQTVTLRCDPISGHDNLYWYRRVMGKEIKFLLHFVKESKQDESGMPNNRFLAERTGGTYSTLKVQPAELEDSGVYFCASSQVGSGRGLGYNEQFFGPGTRLTVL.

DNA of the CDR3: TGTGCCAGCAGTTACCGGGGTGTCGGATTTTCTGGGGCTTTCTTT. Its translation: CASSYRGVGFSGAFF. This chain joins TRBV6-5 and TRBJ1-1; D gene unclear. Germline CDR1 MNHEY, CDR2 SVGAGI. Trimming shortened V by 2 bases and J by 11 bases, and 21 bases separated the two germline ends. The length of the CDR3 is 15 residues.

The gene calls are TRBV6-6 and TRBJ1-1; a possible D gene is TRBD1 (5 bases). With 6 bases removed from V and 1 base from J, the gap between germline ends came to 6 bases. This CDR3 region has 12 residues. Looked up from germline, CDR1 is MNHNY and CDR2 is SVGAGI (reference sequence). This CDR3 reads CASSQGNTEAFF. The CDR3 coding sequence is TGTGCCAGCAGCCAGGGGAACACTGAAGCTTTCTTT.

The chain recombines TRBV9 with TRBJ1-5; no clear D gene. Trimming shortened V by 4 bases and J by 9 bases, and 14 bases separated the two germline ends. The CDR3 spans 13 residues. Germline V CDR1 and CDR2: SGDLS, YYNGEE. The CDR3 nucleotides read TGTGCCAGCAGCACACTGGGGTTAAGGCCCCAGCATTTT. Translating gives CASSTLGLRPQHF. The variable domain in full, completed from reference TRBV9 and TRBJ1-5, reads DSGVTQTPKHLITATGQRVTLRCSPRSGDLSVYWYQQSLDQGLQFLIQYYNGEERAKGNILERFSAQQFPDLHSELNLSSLELGDSALYFCASSTLGLRPQHFGDGTRLSIL.

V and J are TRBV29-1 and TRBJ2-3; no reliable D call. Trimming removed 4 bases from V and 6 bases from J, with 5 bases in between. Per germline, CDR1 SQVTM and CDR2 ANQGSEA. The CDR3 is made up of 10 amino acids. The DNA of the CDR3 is TGCAGCGTTGTTCGGGATACGCAGTATTTT. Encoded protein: CSVVRDTQYF.

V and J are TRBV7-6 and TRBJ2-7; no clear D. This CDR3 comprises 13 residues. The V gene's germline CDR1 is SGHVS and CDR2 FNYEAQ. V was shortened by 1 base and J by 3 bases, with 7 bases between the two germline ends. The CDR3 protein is CASSLGEGYEQYF. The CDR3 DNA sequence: TGTGCCAGCAGCTTAGGAGAAGGCTACGAGCAGTACTTC.

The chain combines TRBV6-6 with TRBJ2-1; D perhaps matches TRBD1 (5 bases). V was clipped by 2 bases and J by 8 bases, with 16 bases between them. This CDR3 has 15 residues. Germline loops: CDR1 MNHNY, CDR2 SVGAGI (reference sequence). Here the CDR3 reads CASSYHLEQVYEQFF. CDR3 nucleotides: TGTGCCAGCAGTTACCACCTCGAACAGGTATATGAGCAGTTCTTC.

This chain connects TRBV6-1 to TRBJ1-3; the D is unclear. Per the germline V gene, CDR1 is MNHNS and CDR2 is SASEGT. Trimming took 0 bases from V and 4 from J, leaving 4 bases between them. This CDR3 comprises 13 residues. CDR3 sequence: CASSEAGGNTIYF. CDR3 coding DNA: TGTGCCAGCAGTGAAGCTGGAGGAAACACCATATATTTT.

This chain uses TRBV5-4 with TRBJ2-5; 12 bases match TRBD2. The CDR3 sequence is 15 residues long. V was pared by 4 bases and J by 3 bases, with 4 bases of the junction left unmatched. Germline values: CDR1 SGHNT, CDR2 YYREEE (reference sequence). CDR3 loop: CASSARLAGEETQYF. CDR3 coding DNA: TGTGCCAGCAGCGCCAGACTAGCGGGAGAAGAGACCCAGTACTTC.

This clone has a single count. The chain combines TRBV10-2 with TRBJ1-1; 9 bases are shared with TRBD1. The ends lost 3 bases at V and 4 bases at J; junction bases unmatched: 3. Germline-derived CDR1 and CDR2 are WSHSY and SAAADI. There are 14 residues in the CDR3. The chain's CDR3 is CASSDGTGSTEAFF. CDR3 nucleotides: TGCGCCAGCAGTGACGGGACAGGGTCCACTGAAGCTTTCTTT.

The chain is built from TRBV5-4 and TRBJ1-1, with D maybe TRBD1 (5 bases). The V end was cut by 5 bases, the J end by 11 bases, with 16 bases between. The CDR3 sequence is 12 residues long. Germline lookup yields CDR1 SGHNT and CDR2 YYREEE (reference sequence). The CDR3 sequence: CASRDKNRDAFF. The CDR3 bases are TGTGCCAGCAGGGACAAAAACCGAGACGCTTTCTTT.

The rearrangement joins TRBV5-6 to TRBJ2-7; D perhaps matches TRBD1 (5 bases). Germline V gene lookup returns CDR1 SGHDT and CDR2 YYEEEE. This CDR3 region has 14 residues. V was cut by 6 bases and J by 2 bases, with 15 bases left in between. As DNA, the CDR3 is TGTGCCAGCACCACCTTACAGGCGACCTACGAGCAGTACTTC. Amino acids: CASTTLQATYEQYF.

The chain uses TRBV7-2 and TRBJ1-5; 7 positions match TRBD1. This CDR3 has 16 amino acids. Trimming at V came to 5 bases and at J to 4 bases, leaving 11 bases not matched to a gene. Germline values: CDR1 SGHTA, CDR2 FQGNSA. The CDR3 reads CASSPRPGQRNQPQHF. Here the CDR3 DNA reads TGTGCCAGCAGCCCTAGACCGGGACAGCGTAATCAGCCCCAGCATTTT.

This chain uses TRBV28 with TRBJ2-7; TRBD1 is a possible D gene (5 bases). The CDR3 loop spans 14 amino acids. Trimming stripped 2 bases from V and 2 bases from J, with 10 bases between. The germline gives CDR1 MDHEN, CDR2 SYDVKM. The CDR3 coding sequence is TGTGCCAGCAGTTTAATCCCAGGGACCTACGAGCAGTACTTC. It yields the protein CASSLIPGTYEQYF.

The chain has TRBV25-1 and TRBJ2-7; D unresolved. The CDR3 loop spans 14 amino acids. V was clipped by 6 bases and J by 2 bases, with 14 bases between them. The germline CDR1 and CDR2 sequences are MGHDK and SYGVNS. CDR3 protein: CASSLGSVTYEQYF. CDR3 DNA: TGTGCCAGCAGCCTGGGCAGTGTGACCTACGAGCAGTACTTC.

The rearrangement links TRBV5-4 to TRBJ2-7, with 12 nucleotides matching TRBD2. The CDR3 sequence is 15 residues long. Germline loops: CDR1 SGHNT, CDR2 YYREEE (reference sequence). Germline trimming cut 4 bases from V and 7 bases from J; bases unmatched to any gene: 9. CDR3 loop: CASSRGTSGSREQYF. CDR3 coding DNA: TGTGCCAGCAGCCGAGGGACTAGCGGGTCGCGGGAGCAGTACTTC.

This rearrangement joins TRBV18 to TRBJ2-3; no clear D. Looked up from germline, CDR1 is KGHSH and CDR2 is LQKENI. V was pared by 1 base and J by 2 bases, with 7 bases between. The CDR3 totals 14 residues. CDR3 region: CASSPLGPTDTQYF. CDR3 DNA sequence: TGTGCCAGCTCACCACTGGGTCCCACAGATACGCAGTATTTT. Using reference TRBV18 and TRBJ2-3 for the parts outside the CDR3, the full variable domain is NAGVMQNPRHLVRRRGQEARLRCSPMKGHSHVYWYRQLPEEGLKFMVYLQKENIIDESGMPKERFSAEFPKEGPSILRIQQVVRGDSAAYFCASSPLGPTDTQYFGPGTRLTVL.

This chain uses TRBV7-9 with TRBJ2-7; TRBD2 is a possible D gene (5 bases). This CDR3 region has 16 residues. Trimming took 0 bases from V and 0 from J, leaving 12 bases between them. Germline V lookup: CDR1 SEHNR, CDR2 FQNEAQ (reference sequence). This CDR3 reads CASSLAHKRSSYEQYF. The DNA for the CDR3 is TGTGCCAGCAGCTTAGCTCATAAGCGGTCCTCCTACGAGCAGTACTTC.

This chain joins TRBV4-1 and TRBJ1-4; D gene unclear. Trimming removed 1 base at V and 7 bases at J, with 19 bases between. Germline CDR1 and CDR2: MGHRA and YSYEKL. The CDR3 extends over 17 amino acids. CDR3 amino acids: CASSQGQRGDLSEKLFF. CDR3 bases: TGCGCCAGCAGCCAAGGTCAGCGAGGAGACCTTAGTGAAAAACTGTTTTTT.